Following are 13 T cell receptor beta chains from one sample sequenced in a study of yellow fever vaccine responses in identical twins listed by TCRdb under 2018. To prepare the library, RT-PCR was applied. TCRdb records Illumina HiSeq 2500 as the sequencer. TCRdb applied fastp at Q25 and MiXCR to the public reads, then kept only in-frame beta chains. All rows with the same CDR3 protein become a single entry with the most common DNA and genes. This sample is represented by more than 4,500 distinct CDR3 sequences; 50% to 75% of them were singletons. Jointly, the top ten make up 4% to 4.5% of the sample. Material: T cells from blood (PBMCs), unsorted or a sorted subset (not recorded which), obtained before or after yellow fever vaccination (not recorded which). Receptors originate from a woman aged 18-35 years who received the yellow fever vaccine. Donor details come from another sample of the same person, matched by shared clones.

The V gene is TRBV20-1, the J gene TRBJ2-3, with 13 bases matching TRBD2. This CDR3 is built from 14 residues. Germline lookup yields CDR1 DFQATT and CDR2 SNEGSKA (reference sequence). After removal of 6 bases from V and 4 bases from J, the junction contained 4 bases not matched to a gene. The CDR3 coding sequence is TGCAGTGCGGGGACTAGCGGGAAGGCAGATACGCAGTATTTT. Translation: CSAGTSGKADTQYF.

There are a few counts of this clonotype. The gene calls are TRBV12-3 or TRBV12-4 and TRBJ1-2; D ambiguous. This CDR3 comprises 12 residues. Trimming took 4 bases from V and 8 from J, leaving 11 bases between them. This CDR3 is CASSWQATGYTF. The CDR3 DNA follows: TGTGCCAGCAGTTGGCAGGCCACAGGCTACACCTTC.

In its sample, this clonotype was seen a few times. For the CDR3, the DNA is TGCAGCCTCCAACACTGGGAAGGAGAAGAGACCCAGTACTTC. Translating gives CSLQHWEGEETQYF. The genes are TRBV29-1 and TRBJ2-5; D unclear. V gave up 8 bases and J gave up 3 bases, with 19 bases separating them. The germline CDR1 and CDR2 sequences are SQVTM and ANQGSEA. The CDR3 extends over 14 amino acids.

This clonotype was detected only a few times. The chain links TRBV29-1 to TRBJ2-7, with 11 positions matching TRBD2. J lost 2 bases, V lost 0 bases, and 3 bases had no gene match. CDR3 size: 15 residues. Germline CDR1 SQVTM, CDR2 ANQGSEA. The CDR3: CSVEDGTSGTYEQYF. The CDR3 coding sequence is TGCAGCGTTGAAGATGGGACTAGCGGAACCTACGAGCAGTACTTC.

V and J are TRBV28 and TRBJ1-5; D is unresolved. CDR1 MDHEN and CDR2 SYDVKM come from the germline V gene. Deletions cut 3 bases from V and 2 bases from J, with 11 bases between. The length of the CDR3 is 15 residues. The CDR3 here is CASSFLPSRNQPQHF. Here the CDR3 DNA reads TGTGCCAGCAGTTTTCTGCCCTCCCGCAATCAGCCCCAGCATTTT.

CDR3 sequence reads: CASSLGPKDEQYF. The CDR3 DNA sequence: TGTGCCAGCAGCTTAGGCCCGAAGGACGAGCAGTACTTC. The V call is TRBV7-3, the J call TRBJ2-7; D is unresolved. Between the trimmed V and J ends, which lost 2 bases and 5 bases, there was a span of 10 bases. This CDR3 has 13 residues. The germline V gene encodes CDR1 SGHTA and CDR2 FQGTGA.

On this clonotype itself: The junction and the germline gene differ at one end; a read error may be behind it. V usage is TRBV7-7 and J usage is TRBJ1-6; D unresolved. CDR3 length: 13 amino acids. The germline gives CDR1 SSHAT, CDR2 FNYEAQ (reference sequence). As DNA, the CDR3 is TGTGCTAGCAGCTTTGAATTGAATTCACCCCTCCACTTT. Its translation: CASSFELNSPLHF.

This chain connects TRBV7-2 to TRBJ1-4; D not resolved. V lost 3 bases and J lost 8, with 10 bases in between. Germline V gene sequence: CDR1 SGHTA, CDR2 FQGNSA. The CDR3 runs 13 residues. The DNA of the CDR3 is TGTGCCAGCAGCTTTAACTCAAACGAAAAACTGTTTTTT. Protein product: CASSFNSNEKLFF.

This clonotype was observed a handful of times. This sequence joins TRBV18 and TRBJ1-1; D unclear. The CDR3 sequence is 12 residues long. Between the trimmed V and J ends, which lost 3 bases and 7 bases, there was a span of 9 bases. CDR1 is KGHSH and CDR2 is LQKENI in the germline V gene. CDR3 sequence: CASSPDSSEAFF. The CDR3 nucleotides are TGTGCCAGCTCACCGGATTCCAGTGAAGCTTTCTTT.

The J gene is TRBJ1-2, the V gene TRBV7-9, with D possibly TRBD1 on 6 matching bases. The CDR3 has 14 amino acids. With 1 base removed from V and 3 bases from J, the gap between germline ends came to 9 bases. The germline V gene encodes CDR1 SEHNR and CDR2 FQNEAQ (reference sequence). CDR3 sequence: CASSLEGGYYGYTF. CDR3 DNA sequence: TGTGCCAGCAGCTTAGAGGGGGGATACTATGGCTACACCTTC.

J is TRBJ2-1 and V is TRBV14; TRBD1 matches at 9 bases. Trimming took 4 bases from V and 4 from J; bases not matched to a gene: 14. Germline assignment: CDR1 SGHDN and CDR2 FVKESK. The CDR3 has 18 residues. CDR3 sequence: CASSLTLQGASVYNEQFF. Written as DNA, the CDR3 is TGTGCCAGCAGCCTTACGTTACAGGGGGCCTCTGTATACAATGAGCAGTTCTTC.

As DNA, the CDR3 is TGTGCCAGCAGCTTTGCAGGTAGCTATGGCTACACCTTC. This codes for CASSFAGSYGYTF. The rearrangement joins TRBV5-8 to TRBJ1-2; the D is unclear. V was cut by 2 bases and J by 4 bases, with 9 bases left in between. Per germline, CDR1 SGHTS and CDR2 YDEGEE. The CDR3 covers 13 residues.

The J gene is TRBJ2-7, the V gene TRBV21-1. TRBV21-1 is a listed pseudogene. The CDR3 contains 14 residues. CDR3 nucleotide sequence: TGTGCCAGCAGGTCAACGGGCAGAGACTACGAGCAGTACTTC. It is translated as CASRSTGRDYEQYF.